This note documents a single T cell receptor beta chain sequence. This specimen comes from a study of cytomegalovirus exposure and HLA in healthy donors. V trimming: 3 bases; J trimming: 5 bases; junction bases outside the gene matches: 4. This CDR3 spans 15 amino acids. The V gene's germline CDR1 is WSHSY and CDR2 SAAADI. Primers: 60 Vbeta forward and 13 Jbeta reverse. Repertoires were generated with immunoSEQ multiplex PCR, while TCRdb's copy carries only in-frame clones and drops some. Found here are more than 90,000 clones, approximately 76% of them singletons; the top ten hold around 4.1%. The clonotype was recovered from a middle-aged man in good health and CMV-seronegative. This chain uses TRBV10-2 with TRBJ2-1; 10 nucleotides line up with TRBD2. Sequenced input: PBMCs. The CDR3, as DNA: TGCGCCAGCAGTGAACCTAGCGGGGGCCACAATGAGCAGTTCTTC. It is translated as CASSEPSGGHNEQFF.